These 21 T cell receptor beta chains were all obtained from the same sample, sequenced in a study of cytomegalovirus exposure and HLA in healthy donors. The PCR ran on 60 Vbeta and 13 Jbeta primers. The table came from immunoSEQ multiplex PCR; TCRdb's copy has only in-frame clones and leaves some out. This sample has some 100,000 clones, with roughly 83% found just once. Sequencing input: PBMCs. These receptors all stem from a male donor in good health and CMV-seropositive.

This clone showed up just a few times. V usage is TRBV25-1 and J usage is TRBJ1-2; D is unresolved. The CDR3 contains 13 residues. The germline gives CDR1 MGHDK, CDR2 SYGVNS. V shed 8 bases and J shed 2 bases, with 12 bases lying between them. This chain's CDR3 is CASRDVPNYGYTF. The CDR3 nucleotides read TGTGCCAGCCGGGATGTGCCCAACTATGGCTACACCTTC.

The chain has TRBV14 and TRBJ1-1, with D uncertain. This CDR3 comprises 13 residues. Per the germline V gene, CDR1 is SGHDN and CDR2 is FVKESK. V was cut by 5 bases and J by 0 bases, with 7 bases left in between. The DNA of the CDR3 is TGTGCCAGCAGCGGGCAGTTGAACACTGAAGCTTTCTTT. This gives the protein CASSGQLNTEAFF.

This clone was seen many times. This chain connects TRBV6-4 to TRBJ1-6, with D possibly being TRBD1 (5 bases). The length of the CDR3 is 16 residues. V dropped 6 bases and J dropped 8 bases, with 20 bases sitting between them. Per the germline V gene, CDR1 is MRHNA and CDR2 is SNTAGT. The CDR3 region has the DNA TGTGCCAGCAGAACTCCAGACAGTGGCCGGGATTCACCCCTCCACTTT. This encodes CASRTPDSGRDSPLHF.

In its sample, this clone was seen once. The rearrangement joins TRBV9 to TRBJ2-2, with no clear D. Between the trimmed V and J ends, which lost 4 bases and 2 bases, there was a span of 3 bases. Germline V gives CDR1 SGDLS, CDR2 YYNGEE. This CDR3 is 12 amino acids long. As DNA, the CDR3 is TGTGCCAGCAGCTCAAACACCGGGGAGCTGTTTTTT. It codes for CASSSNTGELFF.

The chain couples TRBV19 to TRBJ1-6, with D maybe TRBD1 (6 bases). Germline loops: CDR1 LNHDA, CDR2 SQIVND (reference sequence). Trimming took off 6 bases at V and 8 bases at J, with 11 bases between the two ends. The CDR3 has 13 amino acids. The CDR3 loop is CASRSGGDSPLHF. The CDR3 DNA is TGTGCCAGTAGGTCGGGGGGCGATTCACCCCTCCACTTT.

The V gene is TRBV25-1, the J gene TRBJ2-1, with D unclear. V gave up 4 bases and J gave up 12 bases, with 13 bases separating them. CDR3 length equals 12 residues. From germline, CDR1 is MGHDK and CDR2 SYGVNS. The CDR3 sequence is CASSGSLEGQFF. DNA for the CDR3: TGTGCCAGCAGTGGGAGTTTAGAAGGGCAGTTCTTC.

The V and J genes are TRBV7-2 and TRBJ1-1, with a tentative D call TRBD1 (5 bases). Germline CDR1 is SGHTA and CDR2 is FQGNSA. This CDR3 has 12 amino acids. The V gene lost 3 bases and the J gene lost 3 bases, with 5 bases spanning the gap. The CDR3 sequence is CASSFRDTEAFF. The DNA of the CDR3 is TGTGCCAGCAGCTTCAGGGACACTGAAGCTTTCTTT. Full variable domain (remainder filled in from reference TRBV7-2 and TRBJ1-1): GAGVSQSPSNKVTEKGKDVELRCDPISGHTALYWYRQSLGQGLEFLIYFQGNSAPDKSGLPSDRFSAERTGGSVSTLTIQRTQQEDSAVYLCASSFRDTEAFFGQGTRLTVV.

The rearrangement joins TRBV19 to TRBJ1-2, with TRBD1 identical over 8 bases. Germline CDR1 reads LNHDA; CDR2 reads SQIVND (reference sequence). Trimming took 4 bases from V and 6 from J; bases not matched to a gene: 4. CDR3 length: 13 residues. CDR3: CASSTTGVNGYTF. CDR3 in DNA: TGTGCCAGTAGTACGACAGGGGTAAATGGCTACACCTTC.

Written as DNA, the CDR3 is TGCGCCAGCAGCCACGAAAACACCTCCTATAATTCACCCCTCCACTTT. Translation: CASSHENTSYNSPLHF. The chain combines TRBV5-1 with TRBJ1-6; D remains ambiguous. The CDR3 totals 16 residues. Germline CDR1 and CDR2: SGHRS and YFSETQ. The germline V and J ends were trimmed by 4 bases and 0 bases, with 11 bases remaining between them.

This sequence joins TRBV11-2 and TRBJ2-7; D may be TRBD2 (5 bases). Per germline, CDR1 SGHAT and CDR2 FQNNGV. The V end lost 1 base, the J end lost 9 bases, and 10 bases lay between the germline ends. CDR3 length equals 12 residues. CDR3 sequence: CASSLGAGGQYF. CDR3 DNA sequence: TGTGCCAGCAGCTTAGGGGCCGGAGGGCAGTACTTC.

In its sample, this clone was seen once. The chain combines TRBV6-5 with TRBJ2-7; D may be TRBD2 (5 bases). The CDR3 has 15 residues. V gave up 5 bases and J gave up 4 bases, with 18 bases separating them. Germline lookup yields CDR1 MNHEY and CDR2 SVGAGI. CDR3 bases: TGTGCCAGCAGTCCCGGACTTGGCGGGTCTTACGAGCAGTACTTC. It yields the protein CASSPGLGGSYEQYF.

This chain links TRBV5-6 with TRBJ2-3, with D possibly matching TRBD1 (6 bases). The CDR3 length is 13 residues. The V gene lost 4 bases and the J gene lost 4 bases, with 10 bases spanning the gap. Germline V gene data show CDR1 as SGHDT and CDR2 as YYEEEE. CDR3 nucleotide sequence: TGTGCCAGCAGCCCTGGGGGCCCAGATACGCAGTATTTT. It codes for CASSPGGPDTQYF.

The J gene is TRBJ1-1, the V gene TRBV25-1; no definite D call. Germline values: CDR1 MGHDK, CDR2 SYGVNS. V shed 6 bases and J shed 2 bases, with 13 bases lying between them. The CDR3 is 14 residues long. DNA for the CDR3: TGTGCCAGCAGCCCAGAGACACCTAACACTGAAGCTTTCTTT. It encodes CASSPETPNTEAFF.

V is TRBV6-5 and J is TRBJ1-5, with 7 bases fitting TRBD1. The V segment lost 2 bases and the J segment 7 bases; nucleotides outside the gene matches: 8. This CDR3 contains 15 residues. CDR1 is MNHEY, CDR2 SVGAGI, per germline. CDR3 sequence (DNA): TGTGCCAGCAGTTACACTTACAGGGGTGGACAGCCCCAGCATTTT. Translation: CASSYTYRGGQPQHF.

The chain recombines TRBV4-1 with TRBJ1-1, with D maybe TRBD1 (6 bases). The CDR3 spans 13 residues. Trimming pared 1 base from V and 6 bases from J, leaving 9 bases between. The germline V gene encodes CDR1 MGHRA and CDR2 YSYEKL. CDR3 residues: CASSQVRGSEAFF. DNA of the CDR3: TGCGCCAGCAGCCAAGTCAGGGGATCTGAAGCTTTCTTT.

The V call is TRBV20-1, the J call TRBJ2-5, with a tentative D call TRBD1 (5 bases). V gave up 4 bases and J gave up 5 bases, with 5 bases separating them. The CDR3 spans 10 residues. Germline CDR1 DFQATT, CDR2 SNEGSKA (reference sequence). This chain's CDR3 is CSANRETQYF. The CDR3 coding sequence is TGCAGTGCTAACAGGGAGACCCAGTACTTC.

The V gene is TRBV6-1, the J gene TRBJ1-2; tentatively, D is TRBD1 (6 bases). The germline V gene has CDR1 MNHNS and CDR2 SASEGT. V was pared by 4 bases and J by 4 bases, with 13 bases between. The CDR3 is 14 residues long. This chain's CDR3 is CASSVLQGLYGYTF. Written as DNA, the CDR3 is TGTGCCAGCAGTGTTCTTCAGGGGCTCTATGGCTACACCTTC.

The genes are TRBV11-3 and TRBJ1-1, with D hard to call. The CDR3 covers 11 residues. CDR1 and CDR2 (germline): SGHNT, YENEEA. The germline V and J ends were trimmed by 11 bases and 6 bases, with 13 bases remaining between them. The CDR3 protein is CAAGRDSEAFF. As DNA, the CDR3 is TGTGCCGCCGGGAGGGATTCTGAAGCTTTCTTT.

The CDR3 region is CAWSVPTGVSEKLFF. The CDR3 coding sequence is TGTGCCTGGAGTGTCCCGACAGGGGTTTCTGAAAAACTGTTTTTT. The rearrangement links TRBV30 to TRBJ1-4; 8 nucleotides align to TRBD1. This CDR3 has 15 amino acids. V was pared by 0 bases and J by 7 bases, with 7 bases of the junction left unmatched. Germline values: CDR1 GTSNPN, CDR2 SVGIG (reference sequence). The full variable domain, in which reference TRBV30 and TRBJ1-4 provide the parts outside the CDR3, is SQTIHQWPATLVQPVGSPLSLECTVEGTSNPNLYWYRQAAGRGLQLLFYSVGIGQISSEVPQNLSASRPQDRQFILSSKKLLLSDSGFYLCAWSVPTGVSEKLFFGSGTQLSVL.

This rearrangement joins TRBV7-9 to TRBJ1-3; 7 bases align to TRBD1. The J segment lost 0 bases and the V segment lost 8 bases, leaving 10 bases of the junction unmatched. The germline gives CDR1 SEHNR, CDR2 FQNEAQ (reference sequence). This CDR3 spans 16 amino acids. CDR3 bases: TGTGCCAGCTCAGGGGGACGTCAGTTCTCTGGAAACACCATATATTTT. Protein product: CASSGGRQFSGNTIYF.

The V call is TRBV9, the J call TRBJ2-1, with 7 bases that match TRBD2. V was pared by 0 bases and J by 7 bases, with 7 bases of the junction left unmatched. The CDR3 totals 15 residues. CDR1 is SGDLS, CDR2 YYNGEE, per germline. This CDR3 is CASSVGLSGGNEQFF. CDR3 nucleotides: TGTGCCAGCAGCGTAGGATTGTCGGGGGGAAATGAGCAGTTCTTC.